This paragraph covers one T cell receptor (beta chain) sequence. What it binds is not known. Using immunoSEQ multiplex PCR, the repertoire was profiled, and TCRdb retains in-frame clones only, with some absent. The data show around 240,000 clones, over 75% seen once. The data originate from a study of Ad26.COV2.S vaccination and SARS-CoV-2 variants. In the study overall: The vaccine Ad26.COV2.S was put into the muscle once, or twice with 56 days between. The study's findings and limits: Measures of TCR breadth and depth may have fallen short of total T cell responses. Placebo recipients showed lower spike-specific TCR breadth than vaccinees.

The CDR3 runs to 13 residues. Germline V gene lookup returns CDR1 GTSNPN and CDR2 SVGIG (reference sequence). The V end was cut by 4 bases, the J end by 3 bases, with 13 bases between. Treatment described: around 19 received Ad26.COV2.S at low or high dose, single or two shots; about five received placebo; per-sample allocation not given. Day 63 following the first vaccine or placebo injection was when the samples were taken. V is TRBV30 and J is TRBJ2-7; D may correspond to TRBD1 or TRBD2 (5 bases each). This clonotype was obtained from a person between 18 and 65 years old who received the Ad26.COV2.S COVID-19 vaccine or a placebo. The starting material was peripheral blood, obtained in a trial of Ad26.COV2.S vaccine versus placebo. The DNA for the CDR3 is TGTGCCTGGACTGAGGTGGGGGACTACGAGCAGTACTTC. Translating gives CAWTEVGDYEQYF. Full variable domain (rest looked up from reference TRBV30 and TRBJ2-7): SQTIHQWPATLVQPVGSPLSLECTVEGTSNPNLYWYRQAAGRGLQLLFYSVGIGQISSEVPQNLSASRPQDRQFILSSKKLLLSDSGFYLCAWTEVGDYEQYFGPGTRLTVT.